This T cell receptor (beta chain) stems from a study of T cells in Graves' hyperthyroidism and ophthalmopathy (dated by TCRdb to the late 2010s). Context from the whole study: Peripheral blood samples were taken at initial diagnosis, before any treatment was given. A discovery cohort of about a hundred patients, 43 with Graves' ophthalmopathy and 55 to 65 with stable Graves' hyperthyroidism, was used to find distinguishing TCR V-J signatures. Prospective prediction of ophthalmopathy was tested in an independent validation cohort of 18 to 20 hyperthyroidism patients and 15 to 17 patients who later progressed to ophthalmopathy. The 100 discovery patients were divided at random into training and test sets in a 7:3 ratio. Thyroid tissue and blood T-cell repertoires from more than five Graves' hyperthyroidism patients were also compared in the study. Once sampling was done, hyperthyroidism patients were given methimazole at a starting dose of 30 mg daily, whereas ophthalmopathy patients were given high-dose intravenous methylprednisolone. TCR Vbeta CDR3 sequencing of some 140 peripheral blood samples (roughly 41 ophthalmopathy, about 80 hyperthyroidism and roughly 17 progressor patients) is reported in the paper. Paper-wide results and their limitations: No statistical method was used to set the sample size in advance, and investigators knew the group allocation. In validation, progression to ophthalmopathy was predicted by the model with 65% to 71% sensitivity and 72.22% specificity, a median of roughly 6.4 months before onset. In cross-validation, a model built on a 13 V-J signature told ophthalmopathy apart from stable hyperthyroidism with roughly 87% sensitivity and around 81% specificity, and in testing the same model reached 80%/75%. Most expanded thyroid clonotypes (frequency above 0.001) were also detected in blood, a finding suggesting that blood repertoires may reflect thyroid immune responses.

This clonotype was seen many times. Which antigen it targets is not known. Nothing much larger sits one base from this clone, and base qualities are not available. Per the germline V gene, SGHTA is the CDR1 and FQGNSA is the CDR2. V sheds 4 bases and J sheds 8 bases, leaving 11 bases between their ends. The CDR3 numbers 13 residues from cysteine through phenylalanine. This entry keeps only the CDR3 DNA: 39 bases, framed from base 1. A patient counted as having stable Graves' hyperthyroidism if no progression to ophthalmopathy occurred over 18 months of follow-up. The hyperthyroidism patients were between 18 and 65 years old and newly diagnosed, with a disease duration of less than 2 months. Any patient with an uncontrolled infection, another autoimmune disease, pregnancy or lactation was excluded. Diagnoses relied on clinical symptoms, serum thyroxine and TRAb, thyroid ultrasound and orbital computed tomography. PBMCs were separated from approximately 9.9 ml of fresh peripheral blood using Ficoll-Paque density gradient centrifugation. Total RNA was extracted using Trizol reagent, and RNA quality was assessed on an Agilent 2100 Bioanalyzer.

TCR beta CDR3 regions were amplified from RNA transcripts. A first-round RT-PCR of the TCR CDR3 used the HTBI primer set with the Qiagen OneStep RT-PCR kit. Libraries were constructed in a second round of multiplex PCR, after which size selection and purification were carried out. Paired-end sequencing of the libraries was performed with 100 bp reads on an Illumina HiSeq2000. Turning to the authors' computational methods: SOAPnuke was used to process the raw data, removing reads that contained adapters or uncalled bases, had a mean Phred below 15, or lacked an exact match to the constant primer or identifier. High-quality paired reads were merged with COPE v1.2.5, and unique nucleotide sequences were defined as clonotypes. Clonotypes were aligned to IMGT TRBV, TRBD and TRBJ reference segments using MiTCR v1.1. Analysis was restricted to V-J combinations with a frequency above 0.0001, which covered 99.2% of repertoires. The TCS score was defined as the ratio of F50 (clonal expansion) to E x V (chaos), calculated using BLOSUM62-based TCRdist between CDR3 peptides within each V-J. Welch's t-statistics and random forest reduced fewer than 550 V-J features to 13, which were used in a naive Bayes classifier (R e1071). The Morisita-Horn index was used to measure how similar the thyroid and blood repertoires were. Using fastp at Q25 and MiXCR, TCRdb reprocessed the public reads and kept productive beta chains. Each record represents a unique CDR3 protein, reported with the most common genes and DNA among its rows. Here the V and J calls rest on TCRdb's processing, not on the authors' analysis. The sample includes over 700,000 distinct CDR3 sequences, with 30% to 40% observed a single time. The ten largest clones take up roughly 30% of the sample.

The sequence joins TRBV7-2 to TRBJ1-4, with TRBD1 perhaps the D gene, on 5 matching bases. The TCR was taken from a woman aged 40 to 50 with Graves' hyperthyroidism. What was sequenced was blood. The bases are TGTGCCAGCAGCTCCGGACAAAAGGAAAAACTGTTTTTT. Translated, it gives CASSSGQKEKLFF.